This T cell receptor (beta chain) was found in a study of cytomegalovirus exposure and HLA in healthy donors. PCR was performed using 60 Vbeta and 13 Jbeta primers. The table came from immunoSEQ multiplex PCR; TCRdb's copy has only in-frame clones and leaves some out. The sample shows 73,000 or so clones, under 85% of them seen only once. Turning to this clone: The antigen remains undetermined.

General study results and limits: Upon later analysis, TCR association rates were observed to vary by HLA locus, being highest for DRB1 and lowest for HLA-C.

The clonotype comes from a woman aged 40-49 years in good health and CMV-seropositive. The sequencing sample was made of PBMCs.

CDR3 sequence: CASQTGFRTEAFF. As DNA, the CDR3 is TGTGCCAGCCAAACAGGGTTTCGTACTGAAGCTTTCTTT. The rearrangement links TRBV27 to TRBJ1-1; D is possibly TRBD1 (6 bases). Trimming shortened V by 8 bases and J by 5 bases, and 15 bases separated the two germline ends. The CDR3 consists of 13 residues. CDR1 is MNHEY and CDR2 is SMNVEV in the germline V gene (reference sequence).